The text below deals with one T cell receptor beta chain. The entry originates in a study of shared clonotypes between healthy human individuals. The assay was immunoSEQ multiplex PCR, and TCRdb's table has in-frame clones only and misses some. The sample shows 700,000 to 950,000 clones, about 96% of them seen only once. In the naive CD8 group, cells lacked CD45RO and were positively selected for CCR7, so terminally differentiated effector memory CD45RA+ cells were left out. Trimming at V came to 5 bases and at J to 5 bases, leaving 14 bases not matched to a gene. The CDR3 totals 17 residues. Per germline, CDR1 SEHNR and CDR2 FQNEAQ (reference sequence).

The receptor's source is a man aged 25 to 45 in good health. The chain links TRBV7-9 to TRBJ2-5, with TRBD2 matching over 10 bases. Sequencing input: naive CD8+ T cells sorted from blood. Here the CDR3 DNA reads TGTGCCAGCAGCCCAATCCTAGCGGGAGTAGGGGGTGAGACCCAGTACTTC. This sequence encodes CASSPILAGVGGETQYF. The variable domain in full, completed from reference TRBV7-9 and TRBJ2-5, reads DTGVSQNPRHKITKRGQNVTFRCDPISEHNRLYWYRQTLGQGPEFLTYFQNEAQLEKSRLLSDRFSAERPKGSFSTLEIQRTEQGDSAMYLCASSPILAGVGGETQYFGPGTRLLVL.